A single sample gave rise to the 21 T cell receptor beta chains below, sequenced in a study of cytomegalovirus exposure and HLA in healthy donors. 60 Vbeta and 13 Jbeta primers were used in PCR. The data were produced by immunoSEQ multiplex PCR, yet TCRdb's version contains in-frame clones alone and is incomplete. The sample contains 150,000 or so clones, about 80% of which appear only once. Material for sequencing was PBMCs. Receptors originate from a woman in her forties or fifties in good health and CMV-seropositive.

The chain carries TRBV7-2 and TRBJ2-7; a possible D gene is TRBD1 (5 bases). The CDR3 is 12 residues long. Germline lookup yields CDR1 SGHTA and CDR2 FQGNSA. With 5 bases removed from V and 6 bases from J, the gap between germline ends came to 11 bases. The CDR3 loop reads CASSPPRAEQYF. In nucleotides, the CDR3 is TGTGCCAGCAGCCCCCCCAGGGCCGAGCAGTACTTC.

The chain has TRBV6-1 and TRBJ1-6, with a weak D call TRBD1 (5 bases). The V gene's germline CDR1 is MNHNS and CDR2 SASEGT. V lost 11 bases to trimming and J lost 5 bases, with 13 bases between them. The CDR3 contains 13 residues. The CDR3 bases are TGTGCCGGGGCGTGGAAGGATAATTCACCCCTCCACTTT. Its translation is CAGAWKDNSPLHF.

CDR3 sequence: CASSSLPRYGYTF. DNA of the CDR3: TGTGCCAGCAGTTCACTTCCTCGGTATGGCTACACCTTC. The chain employs TRBV28 and TRBJ1-2; D gene ambiguous. In germline, CDR1 is MDHEN, CDR2 SYDVKM. The V and J ends lost 4 bases and 5 bases respectively, with 11 bases between them. CDR3 length equals 13 residues.

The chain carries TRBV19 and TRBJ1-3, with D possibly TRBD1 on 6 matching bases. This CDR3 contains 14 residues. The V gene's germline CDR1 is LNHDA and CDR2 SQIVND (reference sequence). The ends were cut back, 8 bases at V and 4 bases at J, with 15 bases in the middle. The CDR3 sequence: CASASDSTGNTIYF. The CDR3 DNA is TGTGCCAGTGCCTCGGACAGTACGGGAAACACCATATATTTT.

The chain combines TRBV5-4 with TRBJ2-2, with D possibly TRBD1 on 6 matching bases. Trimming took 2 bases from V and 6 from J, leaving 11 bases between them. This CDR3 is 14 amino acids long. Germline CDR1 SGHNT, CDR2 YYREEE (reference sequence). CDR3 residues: CASSFLGAPGELFF. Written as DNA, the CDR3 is TGTGCCAGCAGCTTTTTGGGGGCGCCCGGGGAGCTGTTTTTT.

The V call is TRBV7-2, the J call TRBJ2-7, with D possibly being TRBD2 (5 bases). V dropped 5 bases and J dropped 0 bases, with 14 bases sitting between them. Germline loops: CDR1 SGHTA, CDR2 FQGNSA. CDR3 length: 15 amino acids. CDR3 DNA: TGTGCCAGCAGCCTGACCGGACTCGCCTCCTACGAGCAGTACTTC. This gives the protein CASSLTGLASYEQYF.

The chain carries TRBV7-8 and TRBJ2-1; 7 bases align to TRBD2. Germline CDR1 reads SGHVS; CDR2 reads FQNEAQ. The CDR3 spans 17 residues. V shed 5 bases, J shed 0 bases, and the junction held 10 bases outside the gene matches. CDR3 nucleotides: TGTGCCAGCAGCCCAGCGGTTGGCGGGAGCTCCTACAATGAGCAGTTCTTC. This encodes CASSPAVGGSSYNEQFF.

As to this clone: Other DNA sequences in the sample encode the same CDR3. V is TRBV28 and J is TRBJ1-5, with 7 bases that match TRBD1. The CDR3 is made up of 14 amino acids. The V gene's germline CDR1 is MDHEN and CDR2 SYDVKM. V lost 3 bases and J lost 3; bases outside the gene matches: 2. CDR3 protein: CASSFGTVNQPQHF. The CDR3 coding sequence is TGTGCCAGCAGTTTCGGGACAGTCAATCAGCCCCAGCATTTT.

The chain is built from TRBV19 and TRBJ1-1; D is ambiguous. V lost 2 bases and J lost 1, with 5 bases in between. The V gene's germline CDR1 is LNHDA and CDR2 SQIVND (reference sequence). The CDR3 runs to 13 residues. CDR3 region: CASSINRNTEAFF. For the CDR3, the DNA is TGTGCCAGTAGTATAAACAGGAACACTGAAGCTTTCTTT.

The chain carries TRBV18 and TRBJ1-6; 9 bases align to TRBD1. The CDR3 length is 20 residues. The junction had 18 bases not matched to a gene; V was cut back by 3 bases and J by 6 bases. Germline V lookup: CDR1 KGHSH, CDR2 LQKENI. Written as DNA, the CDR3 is TGTGCCAGCTCACCTTTACCGGGACAGGGCCATCTTATATCTAATTCACCCCTCCACTTT. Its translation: CASSPLPGQGHLISNSPLHF.

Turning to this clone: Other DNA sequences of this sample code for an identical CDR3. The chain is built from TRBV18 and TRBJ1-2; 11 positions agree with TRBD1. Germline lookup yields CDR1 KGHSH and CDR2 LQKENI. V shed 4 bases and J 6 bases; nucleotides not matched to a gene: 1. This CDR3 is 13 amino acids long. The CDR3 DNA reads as TGTGCCAGCTCACAGGGACAGGGGGATGGCTACACCTTC. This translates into CASSQGQGDGYTF. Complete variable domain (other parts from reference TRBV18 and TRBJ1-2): NAGVMQNPRHLVRRRGQEARLRCSPMKGHSHVYWYRQLPEEGLKFMVYLQKENIIDESGMPKERFSAEFPKEGPSILRIQQVVRGDSAAYFCASSQGQGDGYTFGSGTRLTVV.

The CDR3 here is CASSLFEGHGVTEAFF. For the CDR3, the DNA is TGTGCCAGCAGCTTATTCGAAGGGCACGGGGTCACTGAAGCTTTCTTT. The J gene is TRBJ1-1, the V gene TRBV11-2; no clear D gene. CDR3 length equals 16 residues. V gave up 2 bases and J gave up 4 bases, with 17 bases separating them. In germline, CDR1 is SGHAT, CDR2 FQNNGV. Complete variable domain (other parts from reference TRBV11-2 and TRBJ1-1): EAGVAQSPRYKIIEKRQSVAFWCNPISGHATLYWYQQILGQGPKLLIQFQNNGVVDDSQLPKDRFSAERLKGVDSTLKIQPAKLEDSAVYLCASSLFEGHGVTEAFFGQGTRLTVV.

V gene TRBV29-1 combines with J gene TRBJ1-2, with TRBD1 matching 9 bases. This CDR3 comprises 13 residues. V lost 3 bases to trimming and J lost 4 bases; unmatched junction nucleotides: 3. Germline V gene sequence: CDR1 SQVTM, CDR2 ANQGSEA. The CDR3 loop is CSVEGQGSYGYTF. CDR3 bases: TGCAGCGTTGAGGGACAGGGTAGCTATGGCTACACCTTC.

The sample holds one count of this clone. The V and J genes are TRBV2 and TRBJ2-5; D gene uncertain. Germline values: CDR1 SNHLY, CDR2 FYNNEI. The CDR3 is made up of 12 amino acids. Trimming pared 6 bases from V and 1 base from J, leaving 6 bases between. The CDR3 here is CASRNFQETQYF. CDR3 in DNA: TGTGCCAGCAGGAACTTCCAAGAGACCCAGTACTTC.

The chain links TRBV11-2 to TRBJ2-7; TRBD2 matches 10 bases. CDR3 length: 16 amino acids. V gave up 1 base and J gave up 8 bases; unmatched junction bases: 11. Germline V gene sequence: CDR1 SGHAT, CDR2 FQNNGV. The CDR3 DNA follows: TGTGCCAGCAGCTTAGTTTTATCTAGCGGGAGAGCTAAGCAGTACTTC. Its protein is CASSLVLSSGRAKQYF.

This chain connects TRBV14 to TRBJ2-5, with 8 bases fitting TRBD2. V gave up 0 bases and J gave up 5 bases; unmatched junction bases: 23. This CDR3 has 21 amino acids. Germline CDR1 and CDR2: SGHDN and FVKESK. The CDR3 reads CASSQDLRTQGRSGGEETQYF. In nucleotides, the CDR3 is TGTGCCAGCAGCCAAGATTTACGGACCCAAGGTAGAAGCGGGGGAGAGGAGACCCAGTACTTC.

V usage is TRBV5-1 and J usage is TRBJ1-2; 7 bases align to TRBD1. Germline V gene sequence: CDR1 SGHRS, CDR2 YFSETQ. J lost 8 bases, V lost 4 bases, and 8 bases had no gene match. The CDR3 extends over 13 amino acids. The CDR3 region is CASSPLGGSGYTF. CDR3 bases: TGCGCCAGCAGCCCCTTAGGGGGCTCAGGCTACACCTTC.

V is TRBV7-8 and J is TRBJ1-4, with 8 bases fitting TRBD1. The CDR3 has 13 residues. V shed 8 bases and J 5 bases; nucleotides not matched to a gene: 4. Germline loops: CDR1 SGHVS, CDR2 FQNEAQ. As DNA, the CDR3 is TGTGCCAGCGCAGGGGGCCTGAATGAAAAACTGTTTTTT. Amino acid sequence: CASAGGLNEKLFF.

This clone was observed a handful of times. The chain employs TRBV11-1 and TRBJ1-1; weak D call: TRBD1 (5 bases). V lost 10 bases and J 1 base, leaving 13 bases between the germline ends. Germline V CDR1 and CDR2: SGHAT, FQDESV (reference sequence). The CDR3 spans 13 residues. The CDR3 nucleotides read TGTGCCACCTCGGCCAGGGAGAACACTGAAGCTTTCTTT. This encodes CATSARENTEAFF.

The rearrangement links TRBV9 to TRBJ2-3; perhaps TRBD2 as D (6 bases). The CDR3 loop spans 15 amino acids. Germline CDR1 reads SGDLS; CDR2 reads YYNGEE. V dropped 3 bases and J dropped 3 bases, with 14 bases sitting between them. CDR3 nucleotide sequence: TGTGCCAGCAGCGCAGCGGGTTTTTCAACAGATACGCAGTATTTT. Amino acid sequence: CASSAAGFSTDTQYF.

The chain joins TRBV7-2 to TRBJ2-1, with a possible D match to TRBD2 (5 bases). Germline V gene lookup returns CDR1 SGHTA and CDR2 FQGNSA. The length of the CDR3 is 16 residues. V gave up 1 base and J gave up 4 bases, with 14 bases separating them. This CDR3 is CASSLERTWEYNEQFF. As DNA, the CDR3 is TGTGCCAGCAGCTTAGAACGTACATGGGAGTACAATGAGCAGTTCTTC.